Below, one T cell receptor (beta chain) is given with its context. These data belong to a study of blood T cell repertoires in COVID-19. Germline-derived CDR1 and CDR2 are SGHDN and FVKESK. The CDR3 length is 16 residues. Losses at the gene ends were 3 bases for V and 1 base for J; bases not matched to a gene: 3. As originally analysed: For nucleated cells, counts were estimated from reference gene primer amplification. Here immunoSEQ multiplex PCR was the method, and the copy in TCRdb shows in-frame clones only, minus some. V and J calls plus clone size are reproduced from that table; the DNA served to infer D and trimming. This table holds over 65,000 clones, 82% found once.

The sequencing sample was made of peripheral blood. The clonotype comes from an elderly man with active COVID-19. This chain links TRBV14 with TRBJ2-1; 10 positions agree with TRBD2. CDR3 sequence: CASSQNSGRSYNEQFF. CDR3 sequence (DNA): TGTGCCAGCAGCCAGAATAGCGGGAGGTCCTACAATGAGCAGTTCTTC.